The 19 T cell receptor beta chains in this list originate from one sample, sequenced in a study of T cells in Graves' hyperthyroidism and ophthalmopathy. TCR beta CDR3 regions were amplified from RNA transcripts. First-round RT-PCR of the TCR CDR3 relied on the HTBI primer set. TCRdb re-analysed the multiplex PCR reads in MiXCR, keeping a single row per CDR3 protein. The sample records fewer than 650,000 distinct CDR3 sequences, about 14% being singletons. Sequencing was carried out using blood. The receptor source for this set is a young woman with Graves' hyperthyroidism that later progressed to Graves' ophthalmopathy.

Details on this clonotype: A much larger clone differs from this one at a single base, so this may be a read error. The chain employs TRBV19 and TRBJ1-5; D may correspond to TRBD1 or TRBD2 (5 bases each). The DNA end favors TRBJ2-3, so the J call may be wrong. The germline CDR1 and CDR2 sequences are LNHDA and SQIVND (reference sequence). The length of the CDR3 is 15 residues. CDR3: CASSTGRNGNQPQYF. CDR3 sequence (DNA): TGTGCCAGTAGTACAGGGAGAAACGGCAATCAGCCCCAGTATTTT.

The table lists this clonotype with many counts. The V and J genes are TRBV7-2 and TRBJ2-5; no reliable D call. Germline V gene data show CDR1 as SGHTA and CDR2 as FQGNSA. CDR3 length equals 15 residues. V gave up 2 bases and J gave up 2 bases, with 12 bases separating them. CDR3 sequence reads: CASSLITATQETQYF. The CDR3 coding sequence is TGTGCCAGCAGCTTAATTACGGCGACTCAAGAGACCCAGTACTTC.

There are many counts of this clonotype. In DNA, the CDR3 is TGTGCCAGCAGTCCCCCGTGGGGTAGCGGGCCTACGTACGAGCAGTACTTC. Encoded protein: CASSPPWGSGPTYEQYF. J is TRBJ2-7 and V is TRBV6-2 or TRBV6-3; 7 bases match TRBD2. The CDR3 covers 17 residues. V dropped 5 bases and J dropped 4; count of bases not matched to a gene: 17. Per the germline V gene, CDR1 is MNHEY and CDR2 is SVGEGT.

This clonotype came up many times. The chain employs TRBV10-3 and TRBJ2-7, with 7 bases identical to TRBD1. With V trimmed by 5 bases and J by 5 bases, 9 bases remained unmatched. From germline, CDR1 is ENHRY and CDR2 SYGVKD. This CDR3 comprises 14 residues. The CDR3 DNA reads TGTGCCATCAGTCCGACAGGGCAGGGTAACGAGCAGTACTTC. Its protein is CAISPTGQGNEQYF.

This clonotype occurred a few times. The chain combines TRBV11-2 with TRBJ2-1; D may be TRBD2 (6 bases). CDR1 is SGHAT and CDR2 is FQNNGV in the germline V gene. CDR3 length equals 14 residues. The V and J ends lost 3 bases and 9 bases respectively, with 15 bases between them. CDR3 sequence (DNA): TGTGCCAGCAGCTTTGGGACTCAGCCCAGTGAGCAGTTCTTC. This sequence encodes CASSFGTQPSEQFF. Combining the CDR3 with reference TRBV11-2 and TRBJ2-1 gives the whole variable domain EAGVAQSPRYKIIEKRQSVAFWCNPISGHATLYWYQQILGQGPKLLIQFQNNGVVDDSQLPKDRFSAERLKGVDSTLKIQPAKLEDSAVYLCASSFGTQPSEQFFGPGTRLTVL.

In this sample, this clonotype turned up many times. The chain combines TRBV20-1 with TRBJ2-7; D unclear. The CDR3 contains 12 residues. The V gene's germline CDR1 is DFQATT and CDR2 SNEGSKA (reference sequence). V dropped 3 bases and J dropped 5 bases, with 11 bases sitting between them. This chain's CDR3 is CSARWQSHEQYF. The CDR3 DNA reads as TGCAGTGCTAGGTGGCAGTCTCACGAGCAGTACTTC.

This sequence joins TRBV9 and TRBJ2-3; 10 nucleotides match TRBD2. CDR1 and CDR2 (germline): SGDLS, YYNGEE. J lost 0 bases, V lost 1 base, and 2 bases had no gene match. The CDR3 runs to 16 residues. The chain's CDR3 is CASSVIAGGSTDTQYF. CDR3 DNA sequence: TGTGCCAGCAGCGTAATAGCGGGAGGCAGCACAGATACGCAGTATTTT.

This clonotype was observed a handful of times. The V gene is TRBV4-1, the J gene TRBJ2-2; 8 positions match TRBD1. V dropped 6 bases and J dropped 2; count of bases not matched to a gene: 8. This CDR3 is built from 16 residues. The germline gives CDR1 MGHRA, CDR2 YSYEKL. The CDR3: CASSLQGQVNTGELFF. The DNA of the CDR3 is TGCGCCAGCAGTCTACAGGGACAGGTCAACACCGGGGAGCTGTTTTTT.

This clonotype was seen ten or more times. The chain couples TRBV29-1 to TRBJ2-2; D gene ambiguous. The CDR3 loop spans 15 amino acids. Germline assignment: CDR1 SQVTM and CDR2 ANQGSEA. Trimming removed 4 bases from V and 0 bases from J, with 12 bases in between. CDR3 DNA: TGCAGCGTTGCAGTTACGTCCGCGAACACCGGGGAGCTGTTTTTT. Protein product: CSVAVTSANTGELFF.

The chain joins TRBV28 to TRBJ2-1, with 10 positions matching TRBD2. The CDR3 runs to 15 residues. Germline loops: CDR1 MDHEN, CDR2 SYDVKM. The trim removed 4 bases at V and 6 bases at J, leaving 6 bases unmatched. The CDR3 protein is CASSSTSGTRNEQFF. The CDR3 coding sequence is TGTGCCAGCAGTTCCACTAGCGGGACCCGCAATGAGCAGTTCTTC.

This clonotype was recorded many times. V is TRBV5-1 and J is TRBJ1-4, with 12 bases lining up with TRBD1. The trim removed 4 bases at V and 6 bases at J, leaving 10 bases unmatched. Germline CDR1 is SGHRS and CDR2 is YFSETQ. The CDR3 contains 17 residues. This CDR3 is CASSQSGTGGAYEKLFF. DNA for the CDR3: TGCGCCAGCAGCCAAAGCGGGACAGGGGGCGCATATGAAAAACTGTTTTTT.

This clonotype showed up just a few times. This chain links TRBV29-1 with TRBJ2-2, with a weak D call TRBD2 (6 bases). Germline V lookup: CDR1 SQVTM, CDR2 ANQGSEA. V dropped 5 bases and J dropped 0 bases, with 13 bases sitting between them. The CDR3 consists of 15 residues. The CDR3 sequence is CSVTKGGTNTGELFF. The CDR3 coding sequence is TGCAGCGTTACCAAGGGAGGAACGAACACCGGGGAGCTGTTTTTT.

CDR3 nucleotide sequence: TGCGCCAGCAGCCAACGGCTAGCGGAGTGGGATTACAATGAGCAGTTCTTC. Its translation is CASSQRLAEWDYNEQFF. The J gene is TRBJ2-1, the V gene TRBV4-1; 7 bases map to TRBD2. CDR1 MGHRA and CDR2 YSYEKL come from the germline V gene. This CDR3 contains 17 residues. J was trimmed by 4 bases and V by 2 bases; bases with no gene match: 11.

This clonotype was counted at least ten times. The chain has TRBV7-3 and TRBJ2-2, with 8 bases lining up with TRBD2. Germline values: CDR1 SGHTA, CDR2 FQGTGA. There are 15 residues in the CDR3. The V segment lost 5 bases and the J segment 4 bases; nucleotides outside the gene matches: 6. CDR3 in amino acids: CASSPSAGVTGELFF. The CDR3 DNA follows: TGTGCCAGCAGCCCCTCAGCGGGAGTCACCGGGGAGCTGTTTTTT. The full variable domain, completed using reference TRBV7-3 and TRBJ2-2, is GAGVSQTPSNKVTEKGKYVELRCDPISGHTALYWYRQSLGQGPEFLIYFQGTGAADDSGLPNDRFFAVRPEGSVSTLKIQRTERGDSAVYLCASSPSAGVTGELFFGEGSRLTVL.

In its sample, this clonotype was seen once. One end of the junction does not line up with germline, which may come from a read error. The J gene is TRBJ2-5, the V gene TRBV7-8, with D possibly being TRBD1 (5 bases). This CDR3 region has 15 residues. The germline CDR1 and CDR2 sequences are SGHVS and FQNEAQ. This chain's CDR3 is CVSSPLNGAGETQYF. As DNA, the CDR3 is TGTGTCAGCAGCCCCCTGAATGGGGCCGGGGAGACCCAGTACTTC.

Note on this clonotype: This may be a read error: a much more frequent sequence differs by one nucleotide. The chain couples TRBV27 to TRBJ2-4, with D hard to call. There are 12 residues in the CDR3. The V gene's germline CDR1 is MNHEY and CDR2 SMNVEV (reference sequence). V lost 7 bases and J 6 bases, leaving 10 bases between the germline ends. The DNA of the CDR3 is TGTGCCAGCAAGGACGGTCTAAACATTCAGTACTTC. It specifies CASKDGLNIQYF.

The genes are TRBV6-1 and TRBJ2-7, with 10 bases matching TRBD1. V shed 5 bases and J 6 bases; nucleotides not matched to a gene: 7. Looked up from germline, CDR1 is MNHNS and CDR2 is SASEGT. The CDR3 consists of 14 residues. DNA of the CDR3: TGTGCCAGCAGTCCGGGACAGGGGAGCCTCGAGCAGTACTTC. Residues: CASSPGQGSLEQYF.

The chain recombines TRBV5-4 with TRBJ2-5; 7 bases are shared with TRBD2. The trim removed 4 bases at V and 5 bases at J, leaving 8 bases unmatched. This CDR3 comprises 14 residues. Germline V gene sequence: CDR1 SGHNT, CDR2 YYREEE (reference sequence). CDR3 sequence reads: CASSPQGGRETQYF. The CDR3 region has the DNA TGTGCCAGCAGCCCCCAGGGAGGGCGGGAGACCCAGTACTTC.

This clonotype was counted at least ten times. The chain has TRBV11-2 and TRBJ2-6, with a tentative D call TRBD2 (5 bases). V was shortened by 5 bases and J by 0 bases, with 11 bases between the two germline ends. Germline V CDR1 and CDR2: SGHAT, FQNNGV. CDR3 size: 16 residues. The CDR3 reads CASSLRLISGANVLTF. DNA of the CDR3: TGTGCCAGCAGCCTACGACTAATCTCTGGGGCCAACGTCCTGACTTTC.